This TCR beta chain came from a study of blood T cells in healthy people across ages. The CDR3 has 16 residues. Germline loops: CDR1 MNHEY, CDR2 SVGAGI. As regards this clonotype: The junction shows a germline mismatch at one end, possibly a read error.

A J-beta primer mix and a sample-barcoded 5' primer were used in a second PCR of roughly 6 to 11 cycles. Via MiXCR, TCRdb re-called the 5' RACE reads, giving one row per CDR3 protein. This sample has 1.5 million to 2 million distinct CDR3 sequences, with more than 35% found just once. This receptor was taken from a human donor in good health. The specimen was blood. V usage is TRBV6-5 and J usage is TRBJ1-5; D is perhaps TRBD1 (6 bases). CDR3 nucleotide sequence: TGTGCCAGCAGCCGCGGTGGACAGTCATCCTATCAGCCCCAGCATTTC. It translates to CASSRGGQSSYQPQHF.